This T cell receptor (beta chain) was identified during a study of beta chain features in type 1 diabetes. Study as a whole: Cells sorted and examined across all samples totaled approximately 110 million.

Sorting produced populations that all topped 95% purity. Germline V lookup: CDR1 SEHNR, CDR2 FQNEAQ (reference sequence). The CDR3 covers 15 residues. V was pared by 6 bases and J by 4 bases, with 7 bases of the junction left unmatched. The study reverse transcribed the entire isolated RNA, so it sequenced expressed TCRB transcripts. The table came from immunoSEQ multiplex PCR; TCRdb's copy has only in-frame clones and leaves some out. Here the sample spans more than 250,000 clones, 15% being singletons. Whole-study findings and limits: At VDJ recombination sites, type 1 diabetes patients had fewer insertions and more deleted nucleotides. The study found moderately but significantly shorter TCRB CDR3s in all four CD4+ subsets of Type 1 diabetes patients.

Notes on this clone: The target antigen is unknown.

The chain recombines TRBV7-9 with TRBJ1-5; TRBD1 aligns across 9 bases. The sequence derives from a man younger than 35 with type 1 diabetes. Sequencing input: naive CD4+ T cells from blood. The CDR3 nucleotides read TGTGCCAGCAGGCCGTGGACAGGGGAGAATCAGCCCCAGCATTTT. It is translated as CASRPWTGENQPQHF.